The source of this T cell receptor beta chain is a study of identical twins. In germline, CDR1 is LGHDT, CDR2 YNNKEL (reference sequence). The V end lost 4 bases, the J end lost 0 bases, and 12 bases lay between the germline ends. The CDR3 runs 16 residues. General study results and limits: With beta out-of-frame sequences, excess sharing by twins was weaker. Some out-of-frame alpha sequences were shared by twins, and these showed excess low generation probability.

Concerning this clonotype: The antigen is unknown.

TCRdb re-called the 5' RACE reads with MiXCR, one entry per CDR3 protein. Altogether around 530,000 distinct CDR3 sequences are present, roughly 15% being singletons, with the ten largest covering roughly 0.43%. The sample was also linked to a second study, of yellow fever vaccine responses in identical twins. That paper states: Reported findings indicate that twins' vaccine T cell responses seemed partially convergent, partially personalized.

Sequenced input: CD4+ T cells sorted from blood. The receptor was derived from a woman between 18 and 29 years old in good health. This chain connects TRBV3-1 to TRBJ2-2, with D possibly being TRBD1 (6 bases). The CDR3 reads CASSPVDRSNTGELFF. In DNA, the CDR3 is TGTGCCAGCAGCCCTGTTGACAGGTCGAACACCGGGGAGCTGTTTTTT. The full variable domain, in which reference TRBV3-1 and TRBJ2-2 provide the parts outside the CDR3, is DTAVSQTPKYLVTQMGNDKSIKCEQNLGHDTMYWYKQDSKKFLKIMFSYNNKELIINETVPNRFSPKSPDKAHLNLHINSLELGDSAVYFCASSPVDRSNTGELFFGEGSRLTVL.